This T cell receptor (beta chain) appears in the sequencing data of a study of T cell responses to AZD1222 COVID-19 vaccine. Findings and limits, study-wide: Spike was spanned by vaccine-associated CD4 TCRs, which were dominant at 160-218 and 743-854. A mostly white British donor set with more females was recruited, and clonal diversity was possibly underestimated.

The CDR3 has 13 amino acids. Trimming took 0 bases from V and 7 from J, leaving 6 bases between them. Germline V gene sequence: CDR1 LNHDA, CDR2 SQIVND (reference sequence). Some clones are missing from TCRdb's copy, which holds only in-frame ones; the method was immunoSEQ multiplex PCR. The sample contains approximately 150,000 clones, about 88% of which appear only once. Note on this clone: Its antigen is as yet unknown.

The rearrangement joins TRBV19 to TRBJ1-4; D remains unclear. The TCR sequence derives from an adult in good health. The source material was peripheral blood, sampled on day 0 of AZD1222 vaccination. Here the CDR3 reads CASSIDYGEKLFF. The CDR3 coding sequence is TGTGCCAGTAGTATAGATTACGGTGAAAAACTGTTTTTT.